This T cell receptor beta chain originates from a study of blood T cell repertoires in COVID-19. Study overall: COVID-19 samples, acute and convalescent, were from the United States, Italy and Spain. PBMCs, B-cell-depleted T cells, or T cells were the source of the cDNA or gDNA that made up the material.

The junction had 7 bases not matched to a gene; V was cut back by 5 bases and J by 0 bases. CDR3 length: 16 amino acids. CDR1 LNHDA and CDR2 SQIVND come from the germline V gene (reference sequence). How the authors handled the data: Amplification with reference gene primers provided the estimates of nucleated cell counts. Sequenced by immunoSEQ multiplex PCR; TCRdb stores in-frame clones only, minus some. For V, J and clone size, that table is used; D and trimming come from the DNA. The profile shows roughly 80,000 clones, roughly 80% of them singletons. Specimen: peripheral blood. V gene TRBV19 combines with J gene TRBJ2-7; 10 positions agree with TRBD2. This sequence was found in a human donor in a cohort sampled during active COVID-19. The CDR3 loop reads CASSLHSGGSSYEQYF. Here the CDR3 DNA reads TGTGCCAGTAGTCTTCATAGCGGGGGGAGCTCCTACGAGCAGTACTTC.